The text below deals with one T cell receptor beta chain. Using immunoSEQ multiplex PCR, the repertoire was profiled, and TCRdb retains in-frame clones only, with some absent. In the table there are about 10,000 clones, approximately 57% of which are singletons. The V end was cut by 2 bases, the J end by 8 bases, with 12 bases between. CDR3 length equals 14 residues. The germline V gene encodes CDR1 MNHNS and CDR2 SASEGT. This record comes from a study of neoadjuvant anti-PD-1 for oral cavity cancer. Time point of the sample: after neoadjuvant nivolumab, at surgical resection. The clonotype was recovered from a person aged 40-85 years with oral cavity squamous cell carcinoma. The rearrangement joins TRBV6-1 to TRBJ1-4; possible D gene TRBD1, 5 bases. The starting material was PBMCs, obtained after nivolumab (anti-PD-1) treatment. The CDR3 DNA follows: TGTGCCAGCAGTGAATTGGGGCGGGGAGAAAAACTGTTTTTT. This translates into CASSELGRGEKLFF.